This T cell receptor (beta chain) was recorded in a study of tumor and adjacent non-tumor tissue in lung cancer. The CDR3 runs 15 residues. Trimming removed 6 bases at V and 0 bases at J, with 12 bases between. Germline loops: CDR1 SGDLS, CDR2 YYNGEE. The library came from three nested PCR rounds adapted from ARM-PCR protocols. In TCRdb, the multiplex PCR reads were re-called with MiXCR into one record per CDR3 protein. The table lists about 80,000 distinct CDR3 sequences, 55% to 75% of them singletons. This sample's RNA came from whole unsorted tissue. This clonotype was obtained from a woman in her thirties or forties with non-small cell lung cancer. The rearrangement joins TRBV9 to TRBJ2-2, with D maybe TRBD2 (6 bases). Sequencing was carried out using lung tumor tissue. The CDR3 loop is CASKEGGANTGELFF. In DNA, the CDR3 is TGTGCCAGCAAGGAGGGAGGAGCGAACACCGGGGAGCTGTTTTTT.